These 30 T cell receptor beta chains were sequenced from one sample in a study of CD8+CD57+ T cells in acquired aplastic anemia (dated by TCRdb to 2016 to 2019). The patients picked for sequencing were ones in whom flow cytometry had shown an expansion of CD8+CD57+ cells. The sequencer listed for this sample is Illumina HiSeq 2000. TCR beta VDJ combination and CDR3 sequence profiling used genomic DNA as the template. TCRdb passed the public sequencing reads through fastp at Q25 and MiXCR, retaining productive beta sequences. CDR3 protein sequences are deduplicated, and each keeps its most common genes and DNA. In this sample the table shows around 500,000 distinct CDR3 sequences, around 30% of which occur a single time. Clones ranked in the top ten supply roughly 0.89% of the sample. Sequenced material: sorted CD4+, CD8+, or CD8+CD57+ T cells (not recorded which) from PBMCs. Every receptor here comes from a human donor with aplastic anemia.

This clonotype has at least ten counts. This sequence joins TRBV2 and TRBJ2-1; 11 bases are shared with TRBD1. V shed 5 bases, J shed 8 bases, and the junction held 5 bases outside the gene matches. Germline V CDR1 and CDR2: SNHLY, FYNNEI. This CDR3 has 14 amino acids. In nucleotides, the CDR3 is TGTGCCAGCAGTAAGGGGACAGGGGGTCATGAGCAGTTCTTC. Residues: CASSKGTGGHEQFF.

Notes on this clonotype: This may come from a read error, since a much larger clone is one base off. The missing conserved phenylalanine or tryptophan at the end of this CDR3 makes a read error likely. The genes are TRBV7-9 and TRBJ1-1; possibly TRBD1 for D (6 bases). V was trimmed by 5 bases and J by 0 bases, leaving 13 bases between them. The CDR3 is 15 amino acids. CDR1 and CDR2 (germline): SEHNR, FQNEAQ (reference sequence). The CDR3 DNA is TGTGCCAGCAGCGCCGACGGACAGCTGAACACTGAAGCTTTCCTT. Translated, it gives CASSADGQLNTEAFL.

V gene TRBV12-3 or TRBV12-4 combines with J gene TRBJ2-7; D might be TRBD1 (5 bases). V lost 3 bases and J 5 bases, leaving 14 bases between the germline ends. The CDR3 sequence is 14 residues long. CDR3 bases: TGTGCCAGCAGTTTGAGGCAGGGAAGCGACGAGCAGTACTTC. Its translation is CASSLRQGSDEQYF.

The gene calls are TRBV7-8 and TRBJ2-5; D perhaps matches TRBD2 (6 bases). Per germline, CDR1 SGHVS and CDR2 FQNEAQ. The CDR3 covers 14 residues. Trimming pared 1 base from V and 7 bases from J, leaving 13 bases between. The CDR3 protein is CASSLVGGAGTQYF. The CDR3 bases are TGTGCCAGCAGCTTAGTCGGGGGAGCTGGGACCCAGTACTTC.

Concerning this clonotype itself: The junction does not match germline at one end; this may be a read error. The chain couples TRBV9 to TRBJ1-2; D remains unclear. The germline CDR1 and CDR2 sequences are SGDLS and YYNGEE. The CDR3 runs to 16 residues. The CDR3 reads CPSSAPAASANYGYAF. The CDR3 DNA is TGTCCCAGCAGCGCCCCCGCCGCCTCAGCTAACTATGGCTACGCCTTC.

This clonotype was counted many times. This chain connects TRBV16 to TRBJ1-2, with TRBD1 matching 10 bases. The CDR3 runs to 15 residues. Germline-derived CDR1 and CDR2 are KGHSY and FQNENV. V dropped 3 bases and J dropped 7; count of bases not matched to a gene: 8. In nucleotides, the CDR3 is TGTGCCAGCAGCCAGACATCCGGGACAGGGGTTGGCTACACCTTC. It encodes CASSQTSGTGVGYTF.

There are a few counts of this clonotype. Here the CDR3 DNA reads TGCAGCGCTCTGGACCTCGTGGGGAATGAGCAGTTCTTC. Its translation: CSALDLVGNEQFF. The genes are TRBV29-1 and TRBJ2-1; no reliable D call. From germline, CDR1 is SQVTM and CDR2 ANQGSEA. The CDR3 is 13 residues long. Trimming left V 7 bases short and J 7 bases short, with 17 bases between.

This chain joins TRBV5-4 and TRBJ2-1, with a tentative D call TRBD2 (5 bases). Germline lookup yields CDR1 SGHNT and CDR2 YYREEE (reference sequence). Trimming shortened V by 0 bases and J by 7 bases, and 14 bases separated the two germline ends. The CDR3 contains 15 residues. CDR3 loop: CASSLGASQVNEQFF. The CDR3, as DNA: TGTGCCAGCAGCTTGGGTGCTAGCCAAGTAAATGAGCAGTTCTTC.

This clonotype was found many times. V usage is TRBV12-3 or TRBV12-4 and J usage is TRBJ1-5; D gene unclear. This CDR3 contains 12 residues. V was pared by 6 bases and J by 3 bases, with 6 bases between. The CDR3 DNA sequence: TGTGCCAGCAGCCTGCTCAATCAGCCCCAGCATTTT. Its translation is CASSLLNQPQHF.

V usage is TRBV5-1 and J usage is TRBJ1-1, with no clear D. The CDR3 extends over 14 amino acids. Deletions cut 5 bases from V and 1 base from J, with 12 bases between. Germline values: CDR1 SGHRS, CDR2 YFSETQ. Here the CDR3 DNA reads TGCGCCAGCAGACTTGGAGTCGGGAACACTGAAGCTTTCTTT. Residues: CASRLGVGNTEAFF. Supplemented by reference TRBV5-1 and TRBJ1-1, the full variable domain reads KAGVTQTPRYLIKTRGQQVTLSCSPISGHRSVSWYQQTPGQGLQFLFEYFSETQRNKGNFPGRFSGRQFSNSRSEMNVSTLELGDSALYLCASRLGVGNTEAFFGQGTRLTVV.

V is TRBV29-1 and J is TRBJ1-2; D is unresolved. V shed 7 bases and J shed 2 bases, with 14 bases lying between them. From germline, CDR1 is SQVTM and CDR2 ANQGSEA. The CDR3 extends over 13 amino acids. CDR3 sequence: CSALELSNYGYTF. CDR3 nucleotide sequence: TGCAGCGCCCTCGAGCTCTCCAACTATGGCTACACCTTC. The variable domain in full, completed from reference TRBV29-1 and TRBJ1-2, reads SAVISQKPSRDICQRGTSLTIQCQVDSQVTMMFWYRQQPGQSLTLIATANQGSEATYESGFVIDKFPISRPNLTFSTLTVSNMSPEDSSIYLCSALELSNYGYTFGSGTRLTVV.

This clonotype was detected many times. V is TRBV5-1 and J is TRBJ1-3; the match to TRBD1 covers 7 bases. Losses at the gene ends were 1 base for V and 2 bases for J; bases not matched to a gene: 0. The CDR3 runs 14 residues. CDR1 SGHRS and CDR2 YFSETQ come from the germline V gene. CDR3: CASSLTGAGNTIYF. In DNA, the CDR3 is TGCGCCAGCAGCTTGACAGGGGCTGGAAACACCATATATTTT.

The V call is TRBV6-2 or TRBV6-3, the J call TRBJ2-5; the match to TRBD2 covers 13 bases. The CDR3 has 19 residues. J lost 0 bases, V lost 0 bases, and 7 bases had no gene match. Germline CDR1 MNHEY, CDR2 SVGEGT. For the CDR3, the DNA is TGTGCCAGCAGTTACTCTGGGACTAGCGGGGCCTTGTACCAAGAGACCCAGTACTTC. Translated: CASSYSGTSGALYQETQYF.

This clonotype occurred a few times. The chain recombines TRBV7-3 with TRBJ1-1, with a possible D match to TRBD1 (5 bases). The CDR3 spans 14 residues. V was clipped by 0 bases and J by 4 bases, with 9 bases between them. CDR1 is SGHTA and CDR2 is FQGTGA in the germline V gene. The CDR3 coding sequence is TGTGCCAGCAGCTTAACCCTCGGGGGCACTGAAGCTTTCTTT. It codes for CASSLTLGGTEAFF.

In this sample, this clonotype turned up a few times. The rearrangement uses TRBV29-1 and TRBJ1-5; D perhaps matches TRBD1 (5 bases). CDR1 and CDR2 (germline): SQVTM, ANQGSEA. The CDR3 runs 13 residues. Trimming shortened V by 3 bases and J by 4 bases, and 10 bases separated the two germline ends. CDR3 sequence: CSVDWGSNQPQHF. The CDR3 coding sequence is TGCAGCGTTGATTGGGGGAGTAATCAGCCCCAGCATTTT.

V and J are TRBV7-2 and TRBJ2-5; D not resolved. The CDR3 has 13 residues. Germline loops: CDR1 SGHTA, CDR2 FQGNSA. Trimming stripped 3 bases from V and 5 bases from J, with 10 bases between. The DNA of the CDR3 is TGTGCCAGCAGCTTCATCTGGGGTGAGACCCAGTACTTC. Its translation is CASSFIWGETQYF.

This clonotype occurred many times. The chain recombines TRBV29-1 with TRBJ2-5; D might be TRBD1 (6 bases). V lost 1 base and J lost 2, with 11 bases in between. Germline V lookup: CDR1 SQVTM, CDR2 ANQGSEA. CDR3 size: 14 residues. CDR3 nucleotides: TGCAGCGTTGAAGGCGGCAGGGGTCAAGAGACCCAGTACTTC. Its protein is CSVEGGRGQETQYF.

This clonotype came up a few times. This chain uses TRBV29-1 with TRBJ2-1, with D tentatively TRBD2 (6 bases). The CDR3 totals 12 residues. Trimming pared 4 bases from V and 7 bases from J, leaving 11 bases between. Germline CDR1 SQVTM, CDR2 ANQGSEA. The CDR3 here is CSVVGGRNEQFF. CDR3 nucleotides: TGCAGCGTTGTGGGGGGTCGTAATGAGCAGTTCTTC.

The CDR3 DNA reads TGTGCCAGTAGTATCCGGGACAGGAATTCACCCCTCCACTTT. It codes for CASSIRDRNSPLHF. The J gene is TRBJ1-6, the V gene TRBV19; 8 nucleotides match TRBD1. The CDR3 runs 14 residues. V dropped 3 bases and J dropped 7; count of bases not matched to a gene: 2. Germline CDR1 is LNHDA and CDR2 is SQIVND (reference sequence).

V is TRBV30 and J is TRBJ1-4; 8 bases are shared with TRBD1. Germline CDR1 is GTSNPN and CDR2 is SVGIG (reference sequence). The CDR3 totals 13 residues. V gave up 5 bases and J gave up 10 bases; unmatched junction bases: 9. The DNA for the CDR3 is TGTGCCTGGTCTTCCGGGACAGGTGTAAAACTGTTTTTT. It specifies CAWSSGTGVKLFF.

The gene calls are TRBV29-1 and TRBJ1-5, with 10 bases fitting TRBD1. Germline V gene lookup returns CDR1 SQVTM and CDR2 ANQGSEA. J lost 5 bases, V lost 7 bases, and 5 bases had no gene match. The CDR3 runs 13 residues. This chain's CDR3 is CSAGTGEDQPQHF. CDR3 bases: TGCAGCGCCGGGACAGGGGAGGATCAGCCCCAGCATTTT.

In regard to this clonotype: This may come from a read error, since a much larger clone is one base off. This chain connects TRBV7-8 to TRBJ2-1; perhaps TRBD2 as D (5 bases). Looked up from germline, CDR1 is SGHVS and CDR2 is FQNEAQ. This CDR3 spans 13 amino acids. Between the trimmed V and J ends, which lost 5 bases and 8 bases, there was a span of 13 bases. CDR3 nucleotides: TGTGCCAGCAGCCTGACTACCCTCGATGAGCAGTTCTTC. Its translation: CASSLTTLDEQFF.

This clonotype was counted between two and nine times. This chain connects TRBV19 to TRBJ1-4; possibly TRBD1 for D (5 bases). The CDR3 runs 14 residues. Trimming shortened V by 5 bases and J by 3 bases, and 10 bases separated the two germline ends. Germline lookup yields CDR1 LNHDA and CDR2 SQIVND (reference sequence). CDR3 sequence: CASSATVANEKLFF. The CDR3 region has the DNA TGTGCCAGTAGTGCGACAGTAGCTAATGAAAAACTGTTTTTT.

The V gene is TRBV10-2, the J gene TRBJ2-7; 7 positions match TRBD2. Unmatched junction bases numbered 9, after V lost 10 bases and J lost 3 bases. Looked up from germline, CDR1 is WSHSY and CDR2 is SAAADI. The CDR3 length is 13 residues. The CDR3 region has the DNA TGCGCCACCGCCTGGACTAGTAGCTACGAGCAGTACTTC. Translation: CATAWTSSYEQYF.

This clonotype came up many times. The CDR3 protein is CASSVDAGNSPLHF. The DNA of the CDR3 is TGTGCCAGCAGCGTAGACGCGGGGAATTCACCCCTCCACTTT. The genes are TRBV9 and TRBJ1-6; D not resolved. The CDR3 is 14 residues long. Deletions cut 0 bases from V and 7 bases from J, with 8 bases between. Germline CDR1 reads SGDLS; CDR2 reads YYNGEE. Filled out from reference TRBV9 and TRBJ1-6, the complete variable domain reads DSGVTQTPKHLITATGQRVTLRCSPRSGDLSVYWYQQSLDQGLQFLIQYYNGEERAKGNILERFSAQQFPDLHSELNLSSLELGDSALYFCASSVDAGNSPLHFGNGTRLTVT.

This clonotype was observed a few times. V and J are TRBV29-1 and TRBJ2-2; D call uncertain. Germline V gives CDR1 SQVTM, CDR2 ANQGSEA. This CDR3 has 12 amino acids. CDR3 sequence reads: CVGQSNTGELFF. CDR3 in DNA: TGCGTAGGTCAGAGTAACACCGGGGAGCTGTTTTTT.

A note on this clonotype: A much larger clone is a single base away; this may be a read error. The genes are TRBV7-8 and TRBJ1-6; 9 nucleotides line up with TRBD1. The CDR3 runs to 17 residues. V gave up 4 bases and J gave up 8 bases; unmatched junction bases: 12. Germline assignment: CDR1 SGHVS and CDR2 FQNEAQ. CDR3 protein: CASSCWGGQGLDSPLHF. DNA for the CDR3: TGTGCCAGCAGCTGTTGGGGTGGACAGGGGTTGGATTCACCCCTCCACTTT.

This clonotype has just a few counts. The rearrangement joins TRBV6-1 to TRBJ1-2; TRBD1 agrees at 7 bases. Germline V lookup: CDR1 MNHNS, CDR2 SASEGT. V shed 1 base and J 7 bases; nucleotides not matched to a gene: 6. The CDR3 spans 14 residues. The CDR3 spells CASSEGGTVSGYTF. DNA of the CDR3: TGTGCCAGCAGTGAAGGAGGGACAGTTTCTGGCTACACCTTC.

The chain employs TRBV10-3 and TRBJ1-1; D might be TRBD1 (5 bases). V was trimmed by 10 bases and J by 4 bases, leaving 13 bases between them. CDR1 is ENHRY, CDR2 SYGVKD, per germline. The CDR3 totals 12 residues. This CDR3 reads CASGGGSTEAFF. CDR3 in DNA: TGTGCCAGCGGGGGGGGGAGCACTGAAGCTTTCTTT.

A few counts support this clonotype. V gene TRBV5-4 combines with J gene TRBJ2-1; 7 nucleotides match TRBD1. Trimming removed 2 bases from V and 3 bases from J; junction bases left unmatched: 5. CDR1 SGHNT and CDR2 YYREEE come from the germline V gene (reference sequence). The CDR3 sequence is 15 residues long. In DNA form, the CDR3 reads TGTGCCAGCAGCTTAGCCGGGACAGACTACAATGAGCAGTTCTTC. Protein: CASSLAGTDYNEQFF.